This T cell receptor beta chain was recorded in a study of T-cell reconstitution after alpha-beta-depleted transplantation in children (dated by TCRdb to 2016 to 2018). As for the study more broadly: The study quantitatively tracked T-cell immune reconstitution after TCRalphabeta/CD19-depleted allogeneic hematopoietic cell transplantation in children using TCR repertoire profiling.

From cysteine to phenylalanine, the CDR3 is 14 amino acids long. The kept DNA is CDR3 alone, 42 bases in frame from the first base. V is cut by 3 bases and J by 3 bases, and the space between the germline ends is 11 bases. CDR1 and CDR2, per the germline V gene (reference sequence), are DFQATT and SNEGSKA. This clonotype came up many times. Its target antigen remains unknown. No quality values exist for individual bases; no much larger clone is one base distant. The method behind the library was PCR. Sequencing instrument: Illumina HiSeq 2500. Molecular barcoding was employed in the preparation of TCR libraries, with unique molecular identifiers being used to normalize TCRbeta repertoire quantification. TCRdb reran the public reads through fastp at Q25 and MiXCR, keeping productive beta chains. Rows matching on CDR3 protein sequence are summarized as one entry with the most common DNA and genes. The sample profile shows around 680,000 distinct CDR3 sequences; around 17% of them were found once. The ten largest make up 1.1% of the sample.

The V gene is TRBV20-1 and the J gene is TRBJ1-4, with the D gene too uncertain to name. The TCR was taken from a human donor who donated a stem cell graft to a child with acute myeloid leukemia. Sequencing was performed on PBMCs from the stem cell graft donor, taken from the stem cell graft. The sequence in DNA is TGCAGTGCTAGTAGCCACGGACCTAATGAAAAACTGTTTTTT. This sequence encodes CSASSHGPNEKLFF.